This T cell receptor beta chain was identified during a study of cytomegalovirus exposure and HLA in healthy donors. Study background: Earlier findings included about 120 million unique TCR beta sequences obtained from about 170 million T cells. Whole-study results and caveats: Rarity held for most TCR sequences, but there were some public TCRs that occurred in many donors. Cytomegalovirus status, reportedly, was diagnosed with high specificity and sensitivity by the classifier. Later analysis identified a missense DCLRE1C variant that was linked to TCR beta V- and J-gene trimming.

PCR primers comprised 60 Vbeta and 13 Jbeta primers. Measured with immunoSEQ multiplex PCR; TCRdb has only the in-frame clones, and not every one. The sample has 100,000 to 150,000 clones; around 77% are singletons. Note on this clone: No antigen is known for it.

Germline CDR1 and CDR2: MDHEN and SYDVKM. This CDR3 is built from 16 residues. J lost 2 bases, V lost 6 bases, and 9 bases had no gene match. This receptor was obtained from a woman aged 60-70 years in good health and CMV-seronegative. This rearrangement joins TRBV28 to TRBJ1-2, with TRBD1 matching over 10 bases. The sequencing input was PBMCs. Here the CDR3 DNA reads TGTGCCAGCAGGGTACCGGGACAGGGGCAGAACTATGGCTACACCTTC. It specifies CASRVPGQGQNYGYTF.